Each of the 6 T cell receptor beta chains below was sequenced from the same sample in a study of shared clonotypes between healthy human individuals (dated by TCRdb to the early 2020s). Receptor amplification or capture employed the immunoSEQ multiplex PCR assay. In TCRdb, the immuneACCESS table is reduced to in-frame sequences with V and J assigned. These tables do not hold every clone; where another copy was compared, an unresolved V gene accounts for under half, and the others remain unexplained. The sample table lists some 2.1 million clones, roughly 94% of them with a count of one. The ten largest clonotypes hold about 0.13% of the sample. The sample taken for sequencing was naive CD4+ T cells sorted from blood. Sample cell subset or site, as interpreted from the label and publication: CD45RA+ positively selected. These receptors originate from a man between 18 and 29 years old in good health.

A remark on this clone: Other DNA sequences of this sample code for an identical CDR3. The chain has TRBV18 and TRBJ2-7; possibly TRBD2 for D (5 bases). Germline V gene data show CDR1 as KGHSH and CDR2 as LQKENI. This CDR3 comprises 11 residues. Deletions cut 6 bases from V and 5 bases from J, with 8 bases between. The CDR3, as DNA: TGTGCCAGCTCCCCGCGGGACGAGCAGTACTTC. Translation: CASSPRDEQYF.

CDR3 region: CASRDSDVLAVNTEAFF. DNA of the CDR3: TGTGCGAGCCGGGACAGCGACGTTTTGGCCGTGAACACTGAAGCTTTCTTT. The V gene is TRBV19, the J gene TRBJ1-1, with 7 bases matching TRBD1. The CDR3 is 17 residues long. Germline loops: CDR1 LNHDA, CDR2 SQIVND (reference sequence).

The genes are TRBV6-6 and TRBJ2-3; D not certain. Germline CDR1 and CDR2: MNHNY and SVGAGI (reference sequence). Trimming removed 7 bases from V and 3 bases from J, with 8 bases in between. The CDR3 has 12 residues. CDR3 bases: TGTGCCAGCACCGATCCGACAGATACGCAGTATTTT. Its protein product is CASTDPTDTQYF.

CDR3 in amino acids: CAGARCGETQYF. For the CDR3, the DNA is TGTGCCGGGGCCCGGTGTGGGGAGACCCAGTACTTC. V is TRBV19 and J is TRBJ2-5, with D maybe TRBD1 (5 bases). This CDR3 has 12 amino acids. Germline lookup yields CDR1 LNHDA and CDR2 SQIVND (reference sequence). V shed 11 bases and J shed 5 bases, with 15 bases lying between them.

The chain joins TRBV6-5 to TRBJ1-2; 7 bases are a match to TRBD1. V dropped 0 bases and J dropped 6; count of bases not matched to a gene: 10. Germline-derived CDR1 and CDR2 are MNHEY and SVGAGI. This CDR3 spans 16 amino acids. CDR3 sequence (DNA): TGTGCCAGCAGTTACTCGTTTTTCGGAGGGGGCGATGGCTACACCTTC. Translation gives CASSYSFFGGGDGYTF.

This chain joins TRBV11-2 and TRBJ2-3; D unresolved. The CDR3 spans 15 residues. Looked up from germline, CDR1 is SGHAT and CDR2 is FQNNGV. V was pared by 4 bases and J by 3 bases, with 14 bases between. The CDR3 bases are TGTGCCAGCAGCTCGACCCCCGCTTGGACAGATACGCAGTATTTT. As protein: CASSSTPAWTDTQYF.